This is a list of T cell receptor beta chains from one sample in a study of blood T cell repertoires in COVID-19. Libraries were prepared by immunoSEQ multiplex PCR; TCRdb keeps only in-frame clonotypes and omits some of them. Seen here are 52,000 or so clones, 80% to 95% observed once, and the top ten hold around 3.2%. The sample was peripheral blood. The receptors here all came from a human donor in a cohort sampled during active COVID-19. CDR3s include the opening cysteine and the closing phenylalanine or tryptophan. A D gene is named only where the DNA matches it firmly. Some rows mark clone size as missing; the rest say once, few, many or name a class of expanded clone.

- | TRBJ2-1 | TRBV9 | TRBD2 | TGTGCCAGCGGCACCCGCCAGCGGGAGTTAGGTGAGCAGTTCTTC | CASGTRQRELGEQFF
few | TRBJ2-2 | TRBV19 | TRBD1 | TGTGCCAGTAGTCTTGTAGCCGGGACAGGGACCGGGGAGCTGTTTTTT | CASSLVAGTGTGELFF
- | TRBJ1-2 | TRBV30 | - | TGTGCCTGGAGACCCCAGGGGTGGCACTATGGCTACACCTTC | CAWRPQGWHYGYTF
- | TRBJ1-2 | TRBV28 | - | TGTGCCAGCAGTTATCTACCCACTGGAGGAGGCTACACCTTC | CASSYLPTGGGYTF
- | TRBJ1-1 | TRBV6-5 | TRBD1 | TGTGCCAGCAGTTACTCGGCGGGACAGGGGGGAACTGAAGCTTTCTTT | CASSYSAGQGGTEAFF
- | TRBJ1-6 | TRBV11-1 | - | TGTGCCAGCAGTACCGGGACACCGAATTCACCCCTCCACTTT | CASSTGTPNSPLHF
- | TRBJ2-3 | TRBV5-1 | - | TGCGCCAGCAGCTTCGGACAGACGCGCACAGATACGCAGTATTTT | CASSFGQTRTDTQYF
- | TRBJ2-1 | TRBV18 | TRBD2 | TGTGCCAGCTCACCGATCAGCGGGAGCTCCTACAATGAGCAGTTCTTC | CASSPISGSSYNEQFF
- | TRBJ2-5 | TRBV5-8 | - | TGTGCCAGCAAGAGACATCGGGAGACCCAGTACTTC | CASKRHRETQYF
- | TRBJ2-1 | TRBV27 | TRBD1 | TGTGCCAGCAGTTCCCGGGACAGGCATTTCAATGAGCAGTTCTTC | CASSSRDRHFNEQFF
- | TRBJ2-1 | TRBV2 | TRBD2 | TGTGCCAGCAGTGGTGGGCGGGAGGCCCCGTTCTTC | CASSGGREAPFF
- | TRBJ2-7 | TRBV5-5 | - | TGTGCCAGCAGCCGCAGGGTCCAGGACGAGCAGTACTTC | CASSRRVQDEQYF
- | TRBJ2-1 | TRBV5-1 | - | TGCGCCAGCAGCATCCACGGGGACAATGAGCAGTTCTTC | CASSIHGDNEQFF
- | TRBJ1-1 | TRBV5-6 | - | TGTGCCAGCAGCACTATCGGTGGGAGCACTGAAGCTTTCTTT | CASSTIGGSTEAFF
- | TRBJ2-7 | TRBV27 | TRBD2 | TGTGCCAGCAGAAAGGGACTAGCTCCTTACGAGCAGTACTTC | CASRKGLAPYEQYF
- | TRBJ2-3 | TRBV5-4 | - | TGTGCCAGCAGCTTCGACCCGGGACAAAGCACAGATACGCAGTATTTT | CASSFDPGQSTDTQYF
- | TRBJ2-1 | TRBV2 | TRBD2 | TGTGCCAGCAGTGAAACGACTAGCGGGAGCTCCTACAATGAGCAGTTCTTC | CASSETTSGSSYNEQFF
- | TRBJ2-7 | TRBV11-2 | TRBD2 | TGTGCCAGCAGCTTAGGACTAGCGGGATCATACGAGCAGTACTTC | CASSLGLAGSYEQYF
- | TRBJ2-1 | TRBV11-2 | TRBD1 | TGTGCCAGCAGCTCAGACAGGGCCAATGAGCAGTTCTTC | CASSSDRANEQFF
- | TRBJ1-1 | TRBV30 | - | TGTGCCTGGAGTGTACTCGGGACATTGAACACTGAAGCTTTCTTT | CAWSVLGTLNTEAFF
- | TRBJ1-2 | TRBV19 | - | TGTGCCAGTATGGTGGCGCACCACAGCTATGGCTACACCTTC | CASMVAHHSYGYTF
- | TRBJ2-7 | TRBV5-5 | - | TGTGCCAGCAGCTTGGCGGGGGACAGTCTTTCCTACGAGCAGTACTTC | CASSLAGDSLSYEQYF
- | TRBJ2-1 | TRBV5-6 | - | TGTGCCAGCAGCTTGGTAGCGGTCAGCTCCTACAATGAGCAGTTCTTC | CASSLVAVSSYNEQFF
once | TRBJ2-6 | TRBV5-1 | TRBD1 | TGCGCCAGCTCACTGGGGGACAGTGGGGCCAACGTCCTGACTTTC | CASSLGDSGANVLTF
- | TRBJ1-2 | TRBV29-1 | - | TGCAGCGTCCCTCGGCAGGGGTTCTATGGCTACACCTTC | CSVPRQGFYGYTF
- | TRBJ1-2 | TRBV28 | - | TGTGCCACAGGGAGGGCAGGGAGTGGCTACACCTTC | CATGRAGSGYTF
- | TRBJ1-1 | TRBV6-1 | - | TGTGCCAGCAGTGAACCATTGAACACTGAAGCTTTCTTT | CASSEPLNTEAFF
once | TRBJ2-1 | TRBV14 | TRBD1 | TGTGCCAGCAGCCAGACAGGGCCCTACAATGAGCAGTTCTTC | CASSQTGPYNEQFF
- | TRBJ2-5 | TRBV7-2 | TRBD1 | TGTGCCAGCAGCTTAAGGGCAGGGGGCGGGGAGACCCAGTACTTC | CASSLRAGGGETQYF
once | TRBJ2-1 | TRBV3-1/TRBV3-2 | - | TGTGCCAGCAGCCACTTCTCGGGGGGCAACAATGAGCAGTTCTTC | CASSHFSGGNNEQFF
- | TRBJ2-7 | TRBV18 | - | TGTGCCAGCTCACCTAGCCCTCCAGGGGTAGGCGAGCAGTACTTC | CASSPSPPGVGEQYF
- | TRBJ2-1 | TRBV9 | TRBD2 | TGTGCCAGCAGCCCTAGCGGGGAGAGCTACAATGAGCAGTTCTTC | CASSPSGESYNEQFF
once | TRBJ2-7 | TRBV11-2 | - | TGTGCCAGCAGCTCCTTGGCCGAGCAGTACTTC | CASSSLAEQYF
- | TRBJ1-1 | TRBV5-4 | - | TGTGCCAGCAGCACTGGGAGTGACACTGAAGCTTTCTTT | CASSTGSDTEAFF
- | TRBJ1-1 | TRBV7-9 | - | TGTGCCAGCAGCTTAGTGAGTAGGGAGGACACTGAAGCTTTCTTT | CASSLVSREDTEAFF
- | TRBJ2-7 | TRBV11-1 | TRBD1 | TGTGCCAGCAGGCGCCCCGGGACAGGGGGCTACGAGCAGTACTTC | CASRRPGTGGYEQYF
- | TRBJ2-1 | TRBV28 | - | TGTGCCAGCAGTCCCCGGGGTGTTAACAATGAGCAGTTCTTC | CASSPRGVNNEQFF
- | TRBJ1-3 | TRBV5-4 | TRBD1 | TGTGCCAGCAGCTTGGATCAGGGGGCAGCTGGAAACACCATATATTTT | CASSLDQGAAGNTIYF
- | TRBJ2-2 | TRBV7-8 | TRBD2 | TGTGCCAGCAGCTTAGCGGCACTGGGACTAGAAGCCGGGGAGCTGTTTTTT | CASSLAALGLEAGELFF
- | TRBJ1-1 | TRBV5-5 | - | TGTGCCAGCAGCCTCCCCCTCGGGGGTACTGAAGCTTTCTTT | CASSLPLGGTEAFF
- | TRBJ1-4 | TRBV5-1 | - | TGCGCCAGCAGCTCGGGACTATTAGCAACTAATGAAAAACTGTTTTTT | CASSSGLLATNEKLFF
- | TRBJ1-1 | TRBV29-1 | TRBD1 | TGCAGCGTTGTCGTCAGGGGGCTAACTTACACTGAAGCTTTCTTT | CSVVVRGLTYTEAFF
- | TRBJ2-1 | TRBV10-2 | TRBD2 | TGCGCCAGCAACCCCACGAGCGGGAGGGTGTTCTTC | CASNPTSGRVFF
- | TRBJ2-5 | TRBV12-3/TRBV12-4 | - | TGTGCCAGCAGTCCCGGAGGAGAGACCCAGTACTTC | CASSPGGETQYF
- | TRBJ2-1 | TRBV6-1 | TRBD2 | TGTGCCAGCAGTGTTCCGGGACTAGCGGTGACCTACAATGAGCAGTTCTTC | CASSVPGLAVTYNEQFF
- | TRBJ2-1 | TRBV2 | - | TGTGCCAGCATTCCTGGAACAGCCTACAATGAGCAGTTCTTC | CASIPGTAYNEQFF
- | TRBJ1-5 | TRBV6-1 | - | TGTGCCAGCAGTGAGACTGCTCCTCATCAGCCCCAGCATTTT | CASSETAPHQPQHF
- | TRBJ2-5 | TRBV7-2 | - | TGTGCCAGCAGCTTGGGGGGGCGCGGGGAGACCCAGTACTTC | CASSLGGRGETQYF
- | TRBJ2-3 | TRBV4-1 | - | TGCGCCAGCAGCCAACTCGGACAGGGAGGGACAGATACGCAGTATTTT | CASSQLGQGGTDTQYF
- | TRBJ2-2 | TRBV24-1 | TRBD1 | TGTGCCACCAGTAAGACAGGGGTGAACACCGGGGAGCTGTTTTTT | CATSKTGVNTGELFF
- | TRBJ2-2 | TRBV7-7 | TRBD1 | TGTGCCAGCAGCTTAGTAGGCCCCGGGACAGGGGCTTTCACCGGGGAGCTGTTTTTT | CASSLVGPGTGAFTGELFF
- | TRBJ2-1 | TRBV5-8 | - | TGTGCCAGCAGCTGGGGGCGGGGTAGCGGGTACAATGAGCAGTTCTTC | CASSWGRGSGYNEQFF
- | TRBJ2-1 | TRBV2 | TRBD2 | TGTGCCAGAGGACTAGCGGGAGTGGGGAATGAGCAGTTCTTC | CARGLAGVGNEQFF